This T cell receptor beta chain emerged from a study of cytomegalovirus exposure and HLA in healthy donors. The CDR3 contains 14 residues. Germline V gene sequence: CDR1 SQVTM, CDR2 ANQGSEA. J lost 1 base, V lost 2 bases, and 4 bases had no gene match. PCR primers comprised 60 Vbeta and 13 Jbeta primers. This table comes from immunoSEQ multiplex PCR, and its TCRdb copy is limited to in-frame clones, with some not included. The sample lists tens of thousands of clones, approximately 80% occurring once. The rearrangement links TRBV29-1 to TRBJ1-1; 7 bases line up with TRBD1. The sequence derives from a man aged 25 to 40 in good health and CMV-seronegative. Sequencing was performed on PBMCs. The CDR3 sequence is CSVETDRSNTEAFF. The CDR3 nucleotides read TGCAGCGTTGAAACGGACAGGTCGAACACTGAAGCTTTCTTT. The full variable domain, rest sourced from reference TRBV29-1 and TRBJ1-1, is SAVISQKPSRDICQRGTSLTIQCQVDSQVTMMFWYRQQPGQSLTLIATANQGSEATYESGFVIDKFPISRPNLTFSTLTVSNMSPEDSSIYLCSVETDRSNTEAFFGQGTRLTVV.